This TCR beta chain was sequenced in a study of radiotherapy plus CTLA-4 blockade in lung cancer. This clone was seen once. Other DNA variants within this sample encode the same CDR3. People whose metastatic non-small-cell lung cancer was chemo-refractory got focal radiation along with CTLA-4 blockade by ipilimumab. Assay used: immunoSEQ multiplex PCR; TCRdb lists only in-frame clones, some missing. The sample comprises 35,000 to 40,000 clones, around 85% of which are singletons, and about 5.6% rests with the top ten. Source: peripheral blood, taken from a patient treated with radiotherapy plus ipilimumab. This clonotype originated in a human donor with non-small cell lung cancer who had stable disease on radiotherapy plus ipilimumab.

CDR3 nucleotide sequence: TGTGCCAGTAGTATAACACTAGCGACGAGTGAGCAGTTCTTC. Its translation: CASSITLATSEQFF. J is TRBJ2-1 and V is TRBV19; TRBD2 matches at 7 bases. V lost 2 bases and J lost 9; bases outside the gene matches: 7. The CDR3 spans 14 residues. Germline V gene lookup returns CDR1 LNHDA and CDR2 SQIVND (reference sequence).